The rows below give T cell receptor beta chains drawn from one sample of a study of T cell changes during pregnancy in multiple sclerosis. Data came from immunoSEQ multiplex PCR; TCRdb stores just in-frame clones and leaves some out. The sample yields approximately 72,000 clones, approximately 90% seen once. This specimen consisted of peripheral blood, obtained in the first trimester of pregnancy. The receptor source for this set is a female donor in good health, enrolled as a control in a pregnancy study. Both conserved end residues are part of each CDR3. The D gene is left open where the match is weak. The size field is filled for only some rows; it gives once, few, many or a size class.

j_call v_call d_call clone_size cdr3_nt cdr3_aa
TRBJ2-2 TRBV9 TRBD1 NA TGTGCCAGCAGCGTAGGGGGGACAGGGGGGTCCGGGGAGCTGTTTTTT CASSVGGTGGSGELFF
TRBJ2-1 TRBV30 NA NA TGTGCCTGGAGTGTGGGCGGGACCGGGAATGAGCAGTTCTTC CAWSVGGTGNEQFF
TRBJ2-7 TRBV18 NA NA TGTGCCAGCTCCCCGACCAGACAGCGTACCTACGAGCAGTACTTC CASSPTRQRTYEQYF
TRBJ2-1 TRBV7-6 NA NA TGTGCCAGCAGCTTAGCGGGCGACGCAAATGAGCAGTTCTTC CASSLAGDANEQFF
TRBJ1-5 TRBV28 NA NA TGTGCCAGCAGTTTAACAGGGTCCCAGCCCCAGCATTTT CASSLTGSQPQHF
TRBJ1-4 TRBV23-1 NA NA TGCGCCAGCGCTTTCCCGGGACATCTTGCAACTAATGAAAAACTGTTTTTT CASAFPGHLATNEKLFF
TRBJ1-2 TRBV19 TRBD1 NA TGTGCCAGTAGTATGGGACAGGGTGGATATGGCTACACCTTC CASSMGQGGYGYTF
TRBJ2-1 TRBV29-1 TRBD2 NA TGCAGCGTTGGCCTTGGGCTAGCGGACAACAATGAGCAGTTCTTC CSVGLGLADNNEQFF
TRBJ2-7 TRBV9 NA NA TGTGCCAGCAGCGTAAATGGAGGGGACGAGCAGTACTTC CASSVNGGDEQYF
TRBJ2-2 TRBV29-1 TRBD1 NA TGCAGCGTTACCCGAGTGGGGACAGGGGGAGGAAGGCCCGGGGAGCTGTTTTTT CSVTRVGTGGGRPGELFF
TRBJ2-2 TRBV12-5 NA once TGTGCTAGTGGTTCGGGACAGAACACCGGGGAGCTGTTTTTT CASGSGQNTGELFF
TRBJ2-3 TRBV7-2 NA once TGTGCCAGCAGCTTAACCGGACTCTTCACAGATACGCAGTATTTT CASSLTGLFTDTQYF
TRBJ2-1 TRBV6-1 TRBD2 NA TGTGCCAGCAGCGCCCCTCCGCTAGCGGGACTTGAGCAGTTCTTC CASSAPPLAGLEQFF
TRBJ1-1 TRBV5-4 NA NA TGTGCCAGCAGCTTGGAAGTGAAGGGGCTCGGGACTGAAGCTTTCTTT CASSLEVKGLGTEAFF
TRBJ2-7 TRBV2 TRBD2 NA TGTGCCAGCAGAGAAGGGACTAGCTCTGGCGAGCAGTACTTC CASREGTSSGEQYF
TRBJ1-4 TRBV2 TRBD1 NA TGTGCCAGCCTACGGGACAGGGAGGAAAAACTGTTTTTT CASLRDREEKLFF
TRBJ2-3 TRBV7-2 NA NA TGTGCCAGCAGCTTACGGAGGTCCACAGATACGCAGTATTTT CASSLRRSTDTQYF
TRBJ2-1 TRBV5-1 NA NA TGCGCCAGCAGCGACCAGGCCGCGAGTGAGCAGTTCTTC CASSDQAASEQFF
TRBJ2-7 TRBV7-9 TRBD1 NA TGTGCCAGCAGCTGGACAGGATACGAGCAGTACTTC CASSWTGYEQYF
TRBJ2-1 TRBV5-1 TRBD2 NA TGCGCCAGCAGCTTGGGAGGGACTAGCGGGTACAATGAGCAGTTCTTC CASSLGGTSGYNEQFF
TRBJ2-7 TRBV4-1 TRBD2 NA TGCGCCAGCAGCCAAGCGGGACTAGCGGGAGGGCGCGAGCAGTACTTC CASSQAGLAGGREQYF
TRBJ2-1 TRBV5-1 TRBD2 once TGCGCCAGCAGCTTACTAGCGGCGAGCTCCTACAATGAGCAGTTCTTC CASSLLAASSYNEQFF
TRBJ2-1 TRBV2 TRBD2 once TGTGCCAGCAATGGGGGACTAGCGGGAGGGCAGCAGTTCTTC CASNGGLAGGQQFF
TRBJ2-5 TRBV19 TRBD2 NA TGTGCCAGTAAGGTTACTAGAGCGGGGCAAGAGACCCAGTACTTC CASKVTRAGQETQYF
TRBJ2-1 TRBV5-1 NA once TGCGCCAGCAGCTTGGACAACTACAATGAGCAGTTCTTC CASSLDNYNEQFF
TRBJ2-7 TRBV4-1 NA NA TGCGCCAGCAGCCAAGCTGCAGGGTACGAGCAGTACTTC CASSQAAGYEQYF
TRBJ1-1 TRBV5-1 NA NA TGCGCCAGCAGCTTTAGGTCCGAGGGAAACACTGAAGCTTTCTTT CASSFRSEGNTEAFF
TRBJ2-7 TRBV30 TRBD1 NA TGTGCCTGGAGTGTGCGGGACAGGGGCCACGAGCAGTACTTC CAWSVRDRGHEQYF
TRBJ2-7 TRBV5-1 TRBD2 NA TGCGCCAGCAGCTGGGGGACTAGCGGATCCTACGAGCAGTACTTC CASSWGTSGSYEQYF
TRBJ1-2 TRBV20-1 NA NA TGCAGTGCTCCCAGGGACTATGGCTACACCTTC CSAPRDYGYTF
TRBJ2-5 TRBV7-2 NA NA TGTGCCAGCAGCTTAGGCGGGACTCTGAAAGAGACCCAGTACTTC CASSLGGTLKETQYF
TRBJ2-5 TRBV6-5 TRBD1 NA TGTGCCAGCAGACGCACAGGGGGTACTCAAGAGACCCAGTACTTC CASRRTGGTQETQYF
TRBJ2-3 TRBV4-2 NA NA TGTGCCAGCAGCCAAGATTCGACAGATACGCAGTATTTT CASSQDSTDTQYF
TRBJ2-3 TRBV5-1 TRBD2 NA TGCGCCAGCAGAAAAGGCCAGCGGGACACAGATACGCAGTATTTT CASRKGQRDTDTQYF
TRBJ2-5 TRBV2 NA NA TGTGCCAGCACGGTGTCGGGACTTGGAATGGAGACCCAGTACTTC CASTVSGLGMETQYF
TRBJ1-2 TRBV28 TRBD1 NA TGTGCCAGCAGTTTTGGGACAGGGGGCGGGGGCTATGGCTACACCTTC CASSFGTGGGGYGYTF
TRBJ2-1 TRBV5-1 TRBD1 once TGCGCCAGCAGCTCCGACAGGGGACTGCTCGATGAGCAGTTCTTC CASSSDRGLLDEQFF
TRBJ2-1 TRBV10-2 TRBD2 NA TGCGCCAGCAGTCTTAGCGGGAGTGTTGAGAGGGGGTTTAATGAGCAGTTCTTC CASSLSGSVERGFNEQFF
TRBJ2-2 TRBV4-1 NA NA TGCGCCAGCAGCCAAGAGGGTAGGGGGACCGGGGAGCTGTTTTTT CASSQEGRGTGELFF
TRBJ2-3 TRBV6-1 NA NA TGTGCCAGCAGTGAATCGCGGGACCACACAGATACGCAGTATTTT CASSESRDHTDTQYF
TRBJ2-5 TRBV5-6 TRBD2 NA TGTGCCAGCAGCACCGGACTAGCGCACACCCAAGAGACCCAGTACTTC CASSTGLAHTQETQYF
TRBJ2-1 TRBV11-2 NA NA TGTGCCAGCAGCTCGGGGATTTTCTACAATGAGCAGTTCTTC CASSSGIFYNEQFF